This T cell receptor (beta chain) was identified during a study of PD-1 blockade in mismatch repair-deficient tumors. Whole-study context: All were previously treated, progressing patients with 11 to 13 mismatch repair-deficient cancer types.

Of note for this clone: The antigen is unknown.

Sequenced by immunoSEQ multiplex PCR; TCRdb stores in-frame clones only, minus some. The data hold 30,000 to 45,000 clones, with 80% to 85% observed a single time. Every patient had mismatch repair deficiency by PCR or immunohistochemistry. The CDR3 sequence is 14 residues long. V was pared by 4 bases and J by 3 bases, with 1 base of the junction left unmatched. Germline V gene sequence: CDR1 MNHEY, CDR2 SVGAGI. General study findings and limits: Rapid post-treatment expansion, then contraction, generally preceding radiologic response, marked tumor-resident clones.

The sample here was PBMCs, taken 38 to 40 weeks after starting pembrolizumab. The source is an adult with mismatch repair-deficient cancer. This chain uses TRBV6-5 with TRBJ2-1, with 9 bases fitting TRBD2. CDR3 nucleotides: TGTGCCAGCAGTTTACTAGCGGGCTACAATGAGCAGTTCTTC. Residues: CASSLLAGYNEQFF.